Reported below is one T cell receptor (beta chain). Its antigen is still unknown. The treatment is: oral pan-JAK inhibitor, 5-10 mg twice daily. The data belong to a study of CD8+ T cells in alopecia areata. Whole-study findings and limits: Researchers reported that TCR sharing among patients proved less clear than in mice, possibly HLA-linked.

The germline CDR1 and CDR2 sequences are MNHEY and SVGAGI. V lost 0 bases and J lost 6; bases outside the gene matches: 5. This CDR3 region has 15 residues. Extracted from the samples, RNA was reverse transcribed into cDNA to serve as the sequencing template. The table came from immunoSEQ multiplex PCR; TCRdb's copy has only in-frame clones and leaves some out. Among approximately 140,000 clones listed, approximately 85% were seen once. The material was CD8+ T cells sorted from blood, obtained at week 4, from a patient treated with tofacitinib. This chain joins TRBV6-5 and TRBJ2-3; 8 bases are shared with TRBD1. The receptor was derived from a human donor with alopecia areata. The CDR3 loop is CASSYSTRGLDTQYF. The CDR3 bases are TGTGCCAGCAGTTACTCGACCAGGGGGCTCGATACGCAGTATTTT.